This T cell receptor beta chain emerged from a study of T cell responses to AZD1222 COVID-19 vaccine (dated by TCRdb to about 2021). Notes on the research overall: AZD1222 recipients whose second dose came at about 4 weeks and those whose second dose came at about 12 weeks were combined into one group, since spike-specific TCR depth and breadth did not differ between the two schedules. TCR sequencing was performed for over 230 trial participants, of whom some 200 were given two doses of AZD1222 and approximately 25 were given two doses of MenACWY control vaccine. Trial participants were enrolled into age subgroups of 18-55, 56-69 and 70-plus years, which contained about 150, 27 and 61 TCR-sequenced participants, respectively. Overall study outcomes, separate from this receptor: After two AZD1222 doses, both the breadth and the depth of spike-specific TCRs were significantly higher than at day 0 and than in MenACWY recipients. Vaccine-associated CD4 TCRs spanned the whole spike protein, with dominant responses in regions 160-218 and 743-854. Conclusions about previously exposed vaccinees are limited because only a handful of AZD1222 recipients were SARS-CoV-2 seropositive at baseline. Because no day 14 peak-response samples were available, repertoires were characterized only after the peak T cell response. Reportedly, close to half of the unique spike-specific TCRs recognized epitopes lying outside the regions that are mutated in the B.1.351 and B.1.1.7 variants. The 56-69-year group was small, and its depth increase did not reach significance, likely because of low power. Participants were mostly white British and included more females than males, and it was suggested by the authors that clonal diversity may have been underestimated.

This sample's time point label indicates: baseline before first vaccination. Vaccinee samples came from UK trials COV001 and COV002, including a single-blind randomized controlled phase 2/3 trial of AZD1222 (ChAdOx1 nCoV-19) in healthy adults. Trial participant PBMC samples were collected at day 0 and day 28 after the second dose for TCRbeta chain sequencing. Turning to this clone: Its antigen is unknown. Per-base qualities were not stored, and no clone one base away is much larger.

The CDR3 regions of human TCRbeta chains were analyzed by immunosequencing. As for the authors' bioinformatics: Repertoire TCRs were checked for matches against a reference library of SARS-CoV-2-specific TCRs that had been generated using the MIRA antigen-specificity platform. Breadth meant the fraction of unique TCRs that were SARS-CoV-2-associated, whereas depth meant the fraction of total T cells that were SARS-CoV-2-associated. Using the MIRA data, every spike-specific TCR was mapped to the spike region that the TCR reacted to and assigned to either a CD4 or a CD8 class. Log10-transformed breadth and depth values were compared by one-way ANOVA with Sidak's multiple comparisons tests. TCRdb took this table from immuneACCESS and kept in-frame rearrangements with V and J called. Such tables lack part of the clones; where checked against another copy, unresolved V genes explain under half of the gap, and the rest is unexplained. V and J calls and clone size follow that table, whereas D and trimming were derived from the DNA. This sample gives under 150,000 clones in total; 90% of them show up just once. About 3% of the sample is held by the ten biggest clonotypes.

Compared with germline, V lacks 6 bases and J lacks 1 base; bases without a gene match: 8. For CDR1 and CDR2, the germline V gene (reference sequence) lists SEHNR and FQNEAQ. There are 15 amino acids in the CDR3, from cysteine to phenylalanine inclusive. Only the CDR3 region is kept as DNA, spanning 45 bases read in frame from base 1. The sample in question was peripheral blood, obtained on day 0 of AZD1222 vaccination. This sequence originates from an adult in good health. The rearranged segments are TRBV7-9 and TRBJ1-1, with 7 junctional bases fitting TRBD1. The bases read TGTGCCAGCAGTCCTCGGACAGGACCGAACACTGAAGCTTTCTTT. Translated, this gives CASSPRTGPNTEAFF.